This T cell receptor (beta chain) appears in the sequencing data of a study of blood T cell repertoires in COVID-19. About the research overall: Sample material is recorded as cDNA or gDNA derived from T cells, B-cell-depleted T cells, or PBMCs.

Under the authors' procedure: Reference gene primer amplification in the assay estimated nucleated cell counts. Generated by immunoSEQ multiplex PCR, the TCRdb table keeps only in-frame clones and is missing some. The V and J calls and the clone size are those of that table, but D and trimming were determined from the DNA. The sample has 150,000 or so clones; over 80% are singletons. The CDR3 length is 16 residues. The germline V gene has CDR1 SGHNT and CDR2 YYREEE (reference sequence). V lost 4 bases to trimming and J lost 0 bases; unmatched junction nucleotides: 4. The V gene is TRBV5-4, the J gene TRBJ2-1; TRBD2 aligns across 10 bases. Sequenced: PBMCs or T cells enriched from blood (not recorded which). The TCR was taken from a woman aged 50 to 60 who had been exposed to COVID-19. The CDR3 region is CASSPGTSVSYNEQFF. In nucleotides, the CDR3 is TGTGCCAGCAGCCCCGGGACTAGCGTCTCCTACAATGAGCAGTTCTTC.